This TCR beta chain emerged from a study of graft-versus-host responses after intestinal transplantation (dated by TCRdb to about 2021). Regarding the study in general: Multivisceral, liver-intestinal, or isolated intestinal transplants were received by the recipients. After intestinal transplantation, graft-versus-host and host-versus-graft alloreactive T cell clones in the graft, circulation and bone marrow were tracked using bulk TCR-beta CDR3 sequencing. A cohort of about 26 intestinal transplant recipients, including one retransplant, was enrolled, and 3 patients lacking pretransplant specimens were excluded. All recipients received anti-thymocyte globulin induction followed by maintenance tacrolimus and steroids for approximately 3 years. Instead of going to the commercial service, samples from a few later patients were sequenced in-house on an Illumina MiSeq and processed with MiXCR. Donor T cell macrochimerism was defined as a peak of at least 4% donor T cells among recipient peripheral blood mononuclear cells. To identify alloreactive clones, pre-transplant mixed lymphocyte reaction products were sequenced and then compared with unstimulated pre-transplant donor and recipient T cells.

Per the publication, the time point label means: cells obtained before transplantation from donor or recipient. CD3+CD4+ and CD3+CD8+ populations were FACS-sorted from unstimulated pre-transplant donor and recipient cells taken from spleen or lymph nodes. The library was prepared using the immunoSEQ multiplex PCR assay. For most patients, genomic DNA was isolated with the Qiagen DNeasy Blood and Tissue Kit and shipped frozen to Adaptive Biotechnologies for TCR sequencing. Adaptive Biotechnologies carried out high-throughput TCR-beta CDR3 sequencing of genomic DNA for most patients. The source study handled its data this way. TCR sequencing data were retrieved from Adaptive's ImmunoSEQ software for 15 to 20 patients, whereas a few other patients were processed with MiXCR and VDJtools. To correct CD4 versus CD8 sorting errors, sequences present in both subsets at a frequency ratio below 5:1 were removed. Because the origin of CDR3 nucleotide sequences shared between donor and recipient could not be assigned, those sequences were removed. To count as alloreactive, a clone needed at least 2-fold expansion over unstimulated cells and a minimum CFSE-low frequency of 0.002% (template counts) or 0.001% (read counts). Mappable clones were those detected in sequenced pre-transplant spleen, lymph node, or MLR CFSE-low populations of the donor or recipient. Cumulative frequency of alloreactive clones was calculated as a percentage of all sequences weighted by copy number. TCRdb provides this immuneACCESS table in a form limited to in-frame rearrangements. Some clones are lacking; in checked studies, under half of them reflect an unresolved V gene, and why the rest are absent is not known. The D gene and trimming were derived from the DNA, and the V and J assignments and clone size from that table. In this sample the table shows almost 85,000 clones, 91% of which occur a single time. Together, the top ten hold about 0.1% of the sample.

Broad study findings and their caveats: Early after transplant, peak levels of circulating GvH clones were associated with declines in HvG clones. In the allografts of patients with donor T cell macrochimerism, GvH to HvG T cell clonal ratios were high. GvH clones were detected in recipient bone marrow, and some appeared earlier in ileal mucosa or blood, consistent with an intestinal mucosal origin. The conclusions were limited by the relatively low number and heterogeneity of the intestinal transplant patients.

The germline V gene provides CDR1 KGHSH and CDR2 LQKENI. V has 3 bases trimmed and J has 4 bases trimmed; junction bases matching no gene number 10. Spanning cysteine to phenylalanine, the CDR3 consists of 16 amino acids. Just the 48-base CDR3 DNA is kept, in frame starting at base 1. Comment on this clone: No cognate antigen has been identified for it. No base qualities exist here, and no much larger clone lies one base off it.

The chain uses TRBV18 and TRBJ1-1, with 8 central nucleotides matching TRBD1. This TCR was recovered from a human donor who received an intestinal transplant. Sequencing was performed on unstimulated CD4+ T cells sorted from spleen or lymph node cells, taken before intestinal transplant. The nucleotide sequence is TGTGCCAGCTCACCGGACAGGGCGTCGGTAGGCACTGAAGCTTTCTTT. It specifies CASSPDRASVGTEAFF. The full variable domain, with segments outside the CDR3 supplied by the reference TRBV18 and TRBJ1-1 proteins, appears as NAGVMQNPRHLVRRRGQEARLRCSPMKGHSHVYWYRQLPEEGLKFMVYLQKENIIDESGMPKERFSAEFPKEGPSILRIQQVVRGDSAAYFCASSPDRASVGTEAFFGQGTRLTVV.